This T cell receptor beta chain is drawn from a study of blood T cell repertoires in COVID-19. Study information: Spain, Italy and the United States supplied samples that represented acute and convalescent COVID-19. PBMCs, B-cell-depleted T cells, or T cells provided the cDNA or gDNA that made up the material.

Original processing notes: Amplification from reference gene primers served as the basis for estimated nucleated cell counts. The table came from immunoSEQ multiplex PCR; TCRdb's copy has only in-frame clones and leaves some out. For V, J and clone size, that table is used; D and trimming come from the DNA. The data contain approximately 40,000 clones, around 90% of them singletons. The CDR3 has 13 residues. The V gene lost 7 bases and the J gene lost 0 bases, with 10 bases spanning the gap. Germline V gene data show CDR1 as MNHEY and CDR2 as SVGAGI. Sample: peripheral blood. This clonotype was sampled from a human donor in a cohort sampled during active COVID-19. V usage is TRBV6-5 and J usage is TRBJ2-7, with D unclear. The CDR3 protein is CASKHPSSYEQYF. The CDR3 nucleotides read TGTGCCAGCAAACACCCTAGCTCCTACGAGCAGTACTTC.